The clone carrying this TCR beta chain has more than one count but fewer than ten. Its antigen remains unknown. Second-dose recipients at about 4 or about 12 weeks were treated as one pooled group. The V gene lost 4 bases and the J gene lost 1 base, with 10 bases spanning the gap. The CDR3 spans 14 residues. The germline V gene encodes CDR1 SNHLY and CDR2 FYNNEI. TCRdb's copy holds only in-frame clones and misses some; the assay was immunoSEQ multiplex PCR. This table holds about 110,000 clones, over 80% found once. The data belong to a study of T cell responses to AZD1222 COVID-19 vaccine. Points from the study as a whole: There were vaccine-associated CD4 TCRs across spike, dominant at 160-218 and 743-854. Most donors were white British and more were female, and clonal diversity was possibly underestimated.

V usage is TRBV2 and J usage is TRBJ1-1; maybe TRBD1 (6 bases). The source is an adult who received the AZD1222 COVID-19 vaccine. Source: peripheral blood, taken 28 days after the second AZD1222 dose. The CDR3 DNA is TGTGCCAGCAGTGGAACAGGGACGAACACTGAAGCTTTCTTT. The encoded protein is CASSGTGTNTEAFF.